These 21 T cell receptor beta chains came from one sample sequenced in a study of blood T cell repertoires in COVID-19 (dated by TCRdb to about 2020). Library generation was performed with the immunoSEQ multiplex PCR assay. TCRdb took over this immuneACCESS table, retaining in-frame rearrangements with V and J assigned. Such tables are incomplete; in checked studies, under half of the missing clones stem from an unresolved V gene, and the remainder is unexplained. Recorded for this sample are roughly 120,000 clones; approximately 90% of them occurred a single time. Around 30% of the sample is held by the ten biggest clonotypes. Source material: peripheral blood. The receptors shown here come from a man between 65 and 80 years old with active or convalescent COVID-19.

CDR3 coding DNA: TGTGCCAGCAGTAGACAGGGCAATCAGCCCCAGCATTTT. This translates into CASSRQGNQPQHF. This chain joins TRBV28 and TRBJ1-5; tentative D call: TRBD1 (6 bases). Trimming took off 5 bases at V and 2 bases at J, with 7 bases between the two ends. This CDR3 is 13 amino acids long. Germline V gene sequence: CDR1 MDHEN, CDR2 SYDVKM.

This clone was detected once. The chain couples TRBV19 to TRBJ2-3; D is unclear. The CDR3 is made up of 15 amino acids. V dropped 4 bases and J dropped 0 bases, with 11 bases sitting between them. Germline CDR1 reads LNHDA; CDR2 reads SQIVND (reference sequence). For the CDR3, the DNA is TGTGCCAGTAGTAAGTTCGGAGCTAGCACAGATACGCAGTATTTT. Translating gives CASSKFGASTDTQYF.

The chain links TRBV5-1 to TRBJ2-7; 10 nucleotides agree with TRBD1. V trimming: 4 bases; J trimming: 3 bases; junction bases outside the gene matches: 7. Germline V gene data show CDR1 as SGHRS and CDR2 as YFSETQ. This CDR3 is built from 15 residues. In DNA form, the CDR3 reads TGCGCCAGCAGCCCGGGGACAGGGGCCTTCTACGAGCAGTACTTC. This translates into CASSPGTGAFYEQYF.

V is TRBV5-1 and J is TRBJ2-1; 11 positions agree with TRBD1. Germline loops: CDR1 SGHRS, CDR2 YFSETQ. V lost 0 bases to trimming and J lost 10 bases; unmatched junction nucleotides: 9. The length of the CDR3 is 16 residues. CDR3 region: CASSLALDRGQGEQFF. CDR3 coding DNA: TGCGCCAGCAGCTTGGCACTGGACAGGGGGCAGGGGGAGCAGTTCTTC.

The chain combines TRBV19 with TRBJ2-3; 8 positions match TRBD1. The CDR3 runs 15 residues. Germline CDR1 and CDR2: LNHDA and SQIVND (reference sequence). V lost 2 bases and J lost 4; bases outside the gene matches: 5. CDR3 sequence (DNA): TGTGCCAGTAGTATACCAGGGGGCCAGGCAGATACGCAGTATTTT. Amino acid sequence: CASSIPGGQADTQYF. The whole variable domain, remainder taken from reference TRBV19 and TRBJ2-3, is DGGITQSPKYLFRKEGQNVTLSCEQNLNHDAMYWYRQDPGQGLRLIYYSQIVNDFQKGDIAEGYSVSREKKESFPLTVTSAQKNPTAFYLCASSIPGGQADTQYFGPGTRLTVL.

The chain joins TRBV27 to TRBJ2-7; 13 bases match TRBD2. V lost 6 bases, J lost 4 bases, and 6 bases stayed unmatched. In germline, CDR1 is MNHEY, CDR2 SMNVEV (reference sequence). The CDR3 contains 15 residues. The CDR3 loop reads CASSQAGLAGYEQYF. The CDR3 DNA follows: TGTGCCAGCAGCCAGGCGGGACTAGCGGGGTACGAGCAGTACTTC.

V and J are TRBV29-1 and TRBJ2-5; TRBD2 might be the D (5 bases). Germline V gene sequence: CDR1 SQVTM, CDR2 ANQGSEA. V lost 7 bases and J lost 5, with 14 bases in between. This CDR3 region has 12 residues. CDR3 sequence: CSADGLAETQYF. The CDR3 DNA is TGCAGCGCCGATGGGCTAGCCGAGACCCAGTACTTC.

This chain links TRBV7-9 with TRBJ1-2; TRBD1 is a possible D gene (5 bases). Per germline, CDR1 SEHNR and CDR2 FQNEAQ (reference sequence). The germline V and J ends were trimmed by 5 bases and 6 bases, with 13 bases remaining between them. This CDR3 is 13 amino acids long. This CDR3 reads CASSPTAHHGYTF. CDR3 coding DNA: TGTGCCAGCAGCCCGACAGCCCACCATGGCTACACCTTC.

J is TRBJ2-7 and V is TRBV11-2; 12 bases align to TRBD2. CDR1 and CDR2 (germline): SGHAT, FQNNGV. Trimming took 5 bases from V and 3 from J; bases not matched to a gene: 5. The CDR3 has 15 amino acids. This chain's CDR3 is CASSLGLAGYYEQYF. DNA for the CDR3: TGTGCCAGCAGCCTTGGACTAGCGGGGTACTACGAGCAGTACTTC.

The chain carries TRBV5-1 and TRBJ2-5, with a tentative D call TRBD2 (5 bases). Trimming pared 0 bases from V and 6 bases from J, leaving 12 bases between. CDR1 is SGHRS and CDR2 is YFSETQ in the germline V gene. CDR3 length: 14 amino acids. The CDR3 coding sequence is TGCGCCAGCAGCTTGGATAGCCCCGGGAAGACCCAGTACTTC. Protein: CASSLDSPGKTQYF.

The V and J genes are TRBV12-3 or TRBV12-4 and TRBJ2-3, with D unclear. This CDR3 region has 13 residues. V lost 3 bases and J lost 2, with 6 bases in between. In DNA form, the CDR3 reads TGTGCCAGCAGTTTGGCTCCCACAGATACGCAGTATTTT. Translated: CASSLAPTDTQYF.

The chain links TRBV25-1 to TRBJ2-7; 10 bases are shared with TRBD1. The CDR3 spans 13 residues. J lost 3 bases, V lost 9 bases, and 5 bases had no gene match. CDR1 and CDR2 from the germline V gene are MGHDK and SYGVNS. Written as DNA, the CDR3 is TGTGCCAGTCAGGGACAGGGGATCTACGAGCAGTACTTC. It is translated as CASQGQGIYEQYF.

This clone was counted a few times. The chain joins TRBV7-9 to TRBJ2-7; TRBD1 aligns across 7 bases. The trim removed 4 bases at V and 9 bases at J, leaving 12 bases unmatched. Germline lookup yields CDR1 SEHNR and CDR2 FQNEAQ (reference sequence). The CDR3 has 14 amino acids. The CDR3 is CASSSTGNPVGQYF. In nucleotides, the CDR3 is TGTGCCAGCAGCTCGACAGGGAACCCCGTTGGGCAGTACTTC. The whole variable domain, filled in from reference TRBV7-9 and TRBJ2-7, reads DTGVSQNPRHKITKRGQNVTFRCDPISEHNRLYWYRQTLGQGPEFLTYFQNEAQLEKSRLLSDRFSAERPKGSFSTLEIQRTEQGDSAMYLCASSSTGNPVGQYFGPGTRLTVT.

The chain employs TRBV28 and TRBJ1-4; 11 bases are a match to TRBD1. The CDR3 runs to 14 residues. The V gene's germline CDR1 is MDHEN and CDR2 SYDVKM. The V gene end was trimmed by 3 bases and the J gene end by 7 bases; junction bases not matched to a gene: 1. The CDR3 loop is CASSLGTGGEKLFF. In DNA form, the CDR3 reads TGTGCCAGCAGTTTGGGGACAGGGGGTGAAAAACTGTTTTTT. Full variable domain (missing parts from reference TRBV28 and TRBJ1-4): DVKVTQSSRYLVKRTGEKVFLECVQDMDHENMFWYRQDPGLGLRLIYFSYDVKMKEKGDIPEGYSVSREKKERFSLILESASTNQTSMYLCASSLGTGGEKLFFGSGTQLSVL.

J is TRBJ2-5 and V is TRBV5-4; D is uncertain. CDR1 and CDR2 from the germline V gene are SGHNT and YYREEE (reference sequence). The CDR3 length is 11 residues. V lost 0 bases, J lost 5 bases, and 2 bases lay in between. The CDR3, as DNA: TGTGCCAGCAGCTTGGCGGAGACCCAGTACTTC. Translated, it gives CASSLAETQYF.

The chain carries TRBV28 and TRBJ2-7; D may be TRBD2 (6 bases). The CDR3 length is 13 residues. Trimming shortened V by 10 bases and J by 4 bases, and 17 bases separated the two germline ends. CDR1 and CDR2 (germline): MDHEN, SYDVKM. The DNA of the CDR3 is TGTGCCACCTATTCGGCGGGGCCGTACGAGCAGTACTTC. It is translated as CATYSAGPYEQYF. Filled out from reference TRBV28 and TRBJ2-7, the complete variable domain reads DVKVTQSSRYLVKRTGEKVFLECVQDMDHENMFWYRQDPGLGLRLIYFSYDVKMKEKGDIPEGYSVSREKKERFSLILESASTNQTSMYLCATYSAGPYEQYFGPGTRLTVT.

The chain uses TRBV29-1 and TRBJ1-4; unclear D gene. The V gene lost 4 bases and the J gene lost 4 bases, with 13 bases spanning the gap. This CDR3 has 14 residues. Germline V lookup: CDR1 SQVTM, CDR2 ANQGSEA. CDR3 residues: CSVAPTSNNEKLFF. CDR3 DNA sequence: TGCAGCGTTGCCCCGACAAGTAATAATGAAAAACTGTTTTTT.

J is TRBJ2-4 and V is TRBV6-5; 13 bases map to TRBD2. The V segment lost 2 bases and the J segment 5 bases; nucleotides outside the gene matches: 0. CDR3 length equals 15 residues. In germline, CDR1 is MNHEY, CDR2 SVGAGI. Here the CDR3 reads CASSYGLAGENIQYF. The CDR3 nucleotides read TGTGCCAGCAGTTACGGACTAGCGGGAGAAAACATTCAGTACTTC.

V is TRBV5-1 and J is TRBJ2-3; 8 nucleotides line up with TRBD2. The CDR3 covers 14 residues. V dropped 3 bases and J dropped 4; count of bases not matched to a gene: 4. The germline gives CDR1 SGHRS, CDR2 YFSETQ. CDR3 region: CASSSAGASDTQYF. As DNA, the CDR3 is TGCGCCAGCAGCTCAGCGGGAGCGTCAGATACGCAGTATTTT.

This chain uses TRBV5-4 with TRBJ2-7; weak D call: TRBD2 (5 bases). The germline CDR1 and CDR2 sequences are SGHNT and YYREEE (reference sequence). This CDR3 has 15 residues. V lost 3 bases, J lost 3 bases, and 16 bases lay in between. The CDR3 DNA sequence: TGTGCCAGCAGCTCGGACGACTATTCCAACTACGAGCAGTACTTC. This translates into CASSSDDYSNYEQYF.

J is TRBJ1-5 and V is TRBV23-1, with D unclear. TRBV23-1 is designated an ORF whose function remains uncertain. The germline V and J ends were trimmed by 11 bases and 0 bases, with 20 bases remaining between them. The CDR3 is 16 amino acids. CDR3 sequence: CAPGGDQKTSNQPQHF. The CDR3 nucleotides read TGCGCCCCCGGCGGTGATCAGAAGACTAGCAATCAGCCCCAGCATTTT.